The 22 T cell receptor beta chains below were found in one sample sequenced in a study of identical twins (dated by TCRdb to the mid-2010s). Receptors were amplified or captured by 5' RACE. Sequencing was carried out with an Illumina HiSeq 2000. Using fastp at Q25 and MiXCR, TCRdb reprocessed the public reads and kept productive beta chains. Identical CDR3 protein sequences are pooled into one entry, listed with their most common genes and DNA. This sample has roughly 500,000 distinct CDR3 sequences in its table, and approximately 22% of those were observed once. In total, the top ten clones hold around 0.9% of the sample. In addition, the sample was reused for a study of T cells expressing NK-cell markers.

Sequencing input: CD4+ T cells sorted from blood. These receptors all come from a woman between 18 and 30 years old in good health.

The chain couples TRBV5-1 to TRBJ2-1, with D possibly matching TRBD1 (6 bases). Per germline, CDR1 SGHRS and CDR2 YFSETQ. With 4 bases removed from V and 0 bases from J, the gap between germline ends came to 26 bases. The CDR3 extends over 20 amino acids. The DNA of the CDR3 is TGCGCCAGCAGCCATCCTACAGGGCGATCAGCGAGAAGCTCCTACAATGAGCAGTTCTTC. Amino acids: CASSHPTGRSARSSYNEQFF.

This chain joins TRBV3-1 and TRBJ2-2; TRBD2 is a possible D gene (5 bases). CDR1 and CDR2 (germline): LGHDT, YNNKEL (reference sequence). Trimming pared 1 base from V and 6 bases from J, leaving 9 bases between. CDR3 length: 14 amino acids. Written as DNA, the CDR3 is TGTGCCAGCAGCCAAGGGGCCGGGGCCGGGGAGCTGTTTTTT. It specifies CASSQGAGAGELFF.

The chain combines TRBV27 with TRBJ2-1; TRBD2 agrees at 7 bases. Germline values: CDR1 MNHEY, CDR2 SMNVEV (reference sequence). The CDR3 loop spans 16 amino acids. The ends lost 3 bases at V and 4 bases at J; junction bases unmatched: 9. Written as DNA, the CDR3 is TGTGCCAGCAGTTTTTTTGGACTAGGGCTTTACAATGAGCAGTTCTTC. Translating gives CASSFFGLGLYNEQFF.

CDR3 sequence (DNA): TGCGCCAGCAGCTTGGAACAGTCCAAAAACATTCAGTACTTC. Its translation is CASSLEQSKNIQYF. The chain carries TRBV5-1 and TRBJ2-4; D unclear. Between the trimmed V and J ends, which lost 0 bases and 2 bases, there was a span of 6 bases. The V gene's germline CDR1 is SGHRS and CDR2 YFSETQ. The CDR3 length is 14 residues.

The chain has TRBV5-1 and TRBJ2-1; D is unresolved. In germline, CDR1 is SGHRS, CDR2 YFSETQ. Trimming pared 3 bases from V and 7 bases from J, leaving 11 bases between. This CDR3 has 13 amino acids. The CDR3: CASSSITRNEQFF. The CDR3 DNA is TGCGCCAGCAGCTCAATCACCCGGAATGAGCAGTTCTTC.

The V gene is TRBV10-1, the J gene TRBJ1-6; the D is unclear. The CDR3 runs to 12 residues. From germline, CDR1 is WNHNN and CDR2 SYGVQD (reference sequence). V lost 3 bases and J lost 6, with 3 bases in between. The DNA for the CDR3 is TGCGCCAGCAGTGACCCTAATTCACCCCTCCACTTT. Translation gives CASSDPNSPLHF.

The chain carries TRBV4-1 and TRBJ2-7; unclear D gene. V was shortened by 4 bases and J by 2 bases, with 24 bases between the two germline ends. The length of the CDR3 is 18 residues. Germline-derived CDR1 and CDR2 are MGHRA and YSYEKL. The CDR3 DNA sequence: TGCGCCAGCAGCCGGACCGCCTCGGGCAAAGGTGGTCCCTACGAGCAGTACTTC. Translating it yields CASSRTASGKGGPYEQYF.

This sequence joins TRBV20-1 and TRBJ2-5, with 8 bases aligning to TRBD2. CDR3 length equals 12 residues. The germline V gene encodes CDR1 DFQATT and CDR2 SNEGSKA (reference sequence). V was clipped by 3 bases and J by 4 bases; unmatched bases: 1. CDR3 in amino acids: CSARLAGETQYF. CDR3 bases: TGCAGTGCTAGGCTAGCGGGAGAGACCCAGTACTTC.

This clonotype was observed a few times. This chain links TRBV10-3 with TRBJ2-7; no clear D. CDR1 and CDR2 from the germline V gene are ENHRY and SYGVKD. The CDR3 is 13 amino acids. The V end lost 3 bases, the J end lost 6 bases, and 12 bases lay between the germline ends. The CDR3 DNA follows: TGTGCCATCAGTGAAAATATTCCTGGCGAGCAGTACTTC. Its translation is CAISENIPGEQYF.

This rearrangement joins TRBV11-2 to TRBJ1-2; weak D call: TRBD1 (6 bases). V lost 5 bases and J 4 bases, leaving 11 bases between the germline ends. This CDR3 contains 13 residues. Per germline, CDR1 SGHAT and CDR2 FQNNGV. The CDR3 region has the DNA TGTGCCAGCAGCGCCACAGGGTTCTATGGCTACACCTTC. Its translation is CASSATGFYGYTF.

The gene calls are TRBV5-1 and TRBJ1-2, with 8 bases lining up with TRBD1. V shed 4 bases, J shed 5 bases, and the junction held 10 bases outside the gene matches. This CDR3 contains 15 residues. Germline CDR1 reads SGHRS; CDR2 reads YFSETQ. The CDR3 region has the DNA TGCGCCAGCAGCACGACAGGGGATCGCGGTTATGGCTACACCTTC. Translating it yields CASSTTGDRGYGYTF.

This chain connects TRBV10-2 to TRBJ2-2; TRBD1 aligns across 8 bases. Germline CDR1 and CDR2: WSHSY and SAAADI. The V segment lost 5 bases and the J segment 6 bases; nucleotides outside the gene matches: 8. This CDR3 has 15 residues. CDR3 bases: TGCGCCAGCAGTCACCGGGACAGGTCGTCCGGGGAGCTGTTTTTT. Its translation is CASSHRDRSSGELFF.

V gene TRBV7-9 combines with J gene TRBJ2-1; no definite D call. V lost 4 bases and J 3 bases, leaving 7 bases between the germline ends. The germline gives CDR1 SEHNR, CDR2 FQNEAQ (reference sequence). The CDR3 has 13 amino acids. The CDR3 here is CASSSAVYNEQFF. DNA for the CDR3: TGTGCCAGCAGCTCAGCAGTCTACAATGAGCAGTTCTTC.

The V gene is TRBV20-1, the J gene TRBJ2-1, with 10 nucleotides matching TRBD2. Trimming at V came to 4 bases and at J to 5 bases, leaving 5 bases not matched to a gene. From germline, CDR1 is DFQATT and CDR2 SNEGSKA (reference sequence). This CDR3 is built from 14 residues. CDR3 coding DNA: TGCAGTGCTATCCGACTAGCGGGCCACAATGAGCAGTTCTTC. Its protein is CSAIRLAGHNEQFF.

The CDR3 sequence is CAWNGGANTEAFF. The DNA for the CDR3 is TGTGCCTGGAATGGTGGAGCGAACACTGAAGCTTTCTTT. The chain recombines TRBV30 with TRBJ1-1; D not certain. Trimming removed 4 bases at V and 1 base at J, with 10 bases between. Germline V gene lookup returns CDR1 GTSNPN and CDR2 SVGIG (reference sequence). The CDR3 spans 13 residues.

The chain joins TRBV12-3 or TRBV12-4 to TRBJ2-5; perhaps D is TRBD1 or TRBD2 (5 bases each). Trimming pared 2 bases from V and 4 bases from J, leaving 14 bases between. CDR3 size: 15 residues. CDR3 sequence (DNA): TGTGCCAGCAGTTTAAGGGGAGCGGCTTTAGAGACCCAGTACTTC. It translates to CASSLRGAALETQYF.

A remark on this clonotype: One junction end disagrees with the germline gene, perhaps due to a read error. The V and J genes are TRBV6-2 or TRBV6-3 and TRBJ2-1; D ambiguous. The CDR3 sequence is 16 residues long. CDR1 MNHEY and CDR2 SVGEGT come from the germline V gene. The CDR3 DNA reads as TGTGCCAGCAGACCCCAACCTCCGATCTCCTACAATGAGCTGTTCTTC. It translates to CASRPQPPISYNELFF.

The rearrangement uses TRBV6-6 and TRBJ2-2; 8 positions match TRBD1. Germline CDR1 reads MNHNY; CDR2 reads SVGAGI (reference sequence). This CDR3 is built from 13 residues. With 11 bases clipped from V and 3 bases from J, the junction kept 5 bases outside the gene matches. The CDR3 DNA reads TGTGCCGGGGGACAGGACTACACCGGGGAGCTGTTTTTT. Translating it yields CAGGQDYTGELFF.

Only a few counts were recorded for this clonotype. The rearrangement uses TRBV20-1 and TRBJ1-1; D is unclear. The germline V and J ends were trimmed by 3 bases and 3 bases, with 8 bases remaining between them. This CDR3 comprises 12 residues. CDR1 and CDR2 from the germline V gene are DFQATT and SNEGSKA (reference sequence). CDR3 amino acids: CSASSGDTEAFF. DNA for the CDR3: TGCAGTGCTAGCTCGGGCGACACTGAAGCTTTCTTT.

The CDR3 region has the DNA TGCGCCAGCACCCTTGGCATCGGGGAGACCCAGTACTTC. This sequence encodes CASTLGIGETQYF. The chain couples TRBV5-1 to TRBJ2-5, with unresolved D. Germline V gives CDR1 SGHRS, CDR2 YFSETQ. V was pared by 6 bases and J by 5 bases, with 14 bases between. The CDR3 is made up of 13 amino acids. The whole variable domain, filled in from reference TRBV5-1 and TRBJ2-5, reads KAGVTQTPRYLIKTRGQQVTLSCSPISGHRSVSWYQQTPGQGLQFLFEYFSETQRNKGNFPGRFSGRQFSNSRSEMNVSTLELGDSALYLCASTLGIGETQYFGPGTRLLVL.

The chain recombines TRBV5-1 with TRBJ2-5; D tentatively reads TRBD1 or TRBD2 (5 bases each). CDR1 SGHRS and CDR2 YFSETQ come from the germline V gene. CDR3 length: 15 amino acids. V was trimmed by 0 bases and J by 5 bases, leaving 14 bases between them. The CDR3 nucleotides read TGCGCCAGCAGCTTGGAGGGGCCCTGGGGGGAGACCCAGTACTTC. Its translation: CASSLEGPWGETQYF.

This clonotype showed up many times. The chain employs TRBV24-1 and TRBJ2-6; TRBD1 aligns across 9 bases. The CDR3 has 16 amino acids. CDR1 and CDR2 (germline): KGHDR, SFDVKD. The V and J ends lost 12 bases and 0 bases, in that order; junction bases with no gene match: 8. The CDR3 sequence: CAADRGTHSGANVLTF. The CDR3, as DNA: TGTGCCGCGGACAGGGGTACCCACTCTGGGGCCAACGTCCTGACTTTC.